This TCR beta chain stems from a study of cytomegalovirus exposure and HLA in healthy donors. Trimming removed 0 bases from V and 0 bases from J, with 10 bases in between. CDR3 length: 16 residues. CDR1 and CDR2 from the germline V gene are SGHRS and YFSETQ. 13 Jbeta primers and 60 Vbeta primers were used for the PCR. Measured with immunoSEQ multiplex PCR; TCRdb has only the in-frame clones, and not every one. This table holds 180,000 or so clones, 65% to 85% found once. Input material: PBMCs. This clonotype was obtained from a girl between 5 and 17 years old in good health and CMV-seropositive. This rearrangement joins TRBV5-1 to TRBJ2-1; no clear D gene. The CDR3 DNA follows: TGCGCCAGCAGCTTGGAAGTTTTTAGCTCCTACAATGAGCAGTTCTTC. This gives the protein CASSLEVFSSYNEQFF.